This is a list of T cell receptor beta chains from one sample in a study of B cell selection in AIRE deficiency. This table comes from immunoSEQ multiplex PCR, and its TCRdb copy is limited to in-frame clones, with some not included. The sample contains approximately 22,000 clones, around 90% of which appear only once. Sequencing was done on a sample of CD4+CD25+ Tregs sorted from PBMCs. These receptors originate from a human donor in good health. Each CDR3 is given with its conserved first and last residue. D genes are given only for firm matches. Size is stated for part of the rows, as once, few or many counts, or as a class when the clone is expanded.

TRBJ2-5,NA,NA,TRBV5-1,TGCGCCAGCATACCTACTGGGCAGGGTGGGGAGACCCAGTACTTC,CASIPTGQGGETQYF
TRBJ2-1,TRBD2,NA,TRBV6-6,TGTGCCAGCAGTTACCGAACTAGCGGGAGCTACAATGAGCAGTTCTTC,CASSYRTSGSYNEQFF
TRBJ1-3,TRBD1,NA,TRBV6-1,TGTGCCAGCAGGGCCGACAGGGGTCTATGGAACACCATATATTTT,CASRADRGLWNTIYF
TRBJ2-5,NA,NA,TRBV7-2,TGTGCCAGCAGCTTTCGCAGGGGCCAAGAGACCCAGTACTTC,CASSFRRGQETQYF
TRBJ2-7,TRBD1,NA,TRBV4-1,TGCGCCAGCAGCCAATTCACAGGGGGCCCCTACGAGCAGTACTTC,CASSQFTGGPYEQYF
TRBJ1-5,NA,NA,TRBV9,TGTGCCAGCAGTCGGCTATCCGATCAGCCCCAGCATTTT,CASSRLSDQPQHF
TRBJ2-7,NA,NA,TRBV6-5,TGTGCCAGCAGACCGGGGGTCCCCGTATACGAGCAGTACTTC,CASRPGVPVYEQYF
TRBJ1-1,NA,NA,TRBV2,TGTGCCAGCAGTAAGCGACACGCTTTTGATACTGAAGCTTTCTTT,CASSKRHAFDTEAFF
TRBJ2-5,NA,NA,TRBV5-1,TGCGCCAGCAGTCTTGTATTACAGACTAACGGGACATCGGCAAGTCGGACCCAGTACTTC,CASSLVLQTNGTSASRTQYF
TRBJ1-1,NA,NA,TRBV6-6,TGTGCCAGCAGCCGAGTTTGGATCACGAACACTGAAGCTTTCTTT,CASSRVWITNTEAFF
TRBJ1-3,NA,NA,TRBV12-5,TGTACTAGTGGTTCCCCCGGAAACACCATATATTTT,CTSGSPGNTIYF
TRBJ2-7,NA,NA,TRBV7-3,TGTGCCAGCAGCTTTCGGGGGTTCTCCTACGAGCAGTACTTC,CASSFRGFSYEQYF
TRBJ2-1,NA,NA,TRBV27,TGTGCCAGCAGTCTTCGAACTAGCTCCTACAATGAGCAGTTCTTC,CASSLRTSSYNEQFF
TRBJ2-2,NA,NA,TRBV2,TGTGCCAGCATGGGGGCCCTTAGGAACACCGGGGAGCTGTTTTTT,CASMGALRNTGELFF
TRBJ2-7,NA,NA,TRBV27,TGTGCCAGCAGTTTACTGGGGTTCAGCTCCTACGAGCAGTACTTC,CASSLLGFSSYEQYF
TRBJ2-3,TRBD2,NA,TRBV5-1,TGCGCCAGCAGCACCGGGACTAGCGGAGATACGCAGTATTTT,CASSTGTSGDTQYF
TRBJ2-4,NA,NA,TRBV7-5,TGTGTCAGAAGTTATGGGACGGCCCAGAAAAACATTCAGTACTTC,CVRSYGTAQKNIQYF
TRBJ1-1,TRBD1,NA,TRBV6-5,TGTGCCAGCAGTCCGGACAGGGTGTGGGGAGAAGCTTTCTTT,CASSPDRVWGEAFF
TRBJ2-7,TRBD1,NA,TRBV6-1,TGTGCCAGCAGCGGGGACAGGGGGCGAATCGAGCAGTACTTC,CASSGDRGRIEQYF
TRBJ2-3,NA,NA,TRBV18,TGTGCCAGCTCACCCATGACAGGTGTATTCACAGATACGCAGTATTTT,CASSPMTGVFTDTQYF
TRBJ2-4,NA,NA,TRBV18,TGTGCCAGCTCATCCCGAACTCAGGGGGAGGTCAACATTCAGTACTTC,CASSSRTQGEVNIQYF
TRBJ1-2,NA,few,TRBV12-5,TGTGCTAGTGGTTTGCCGAGGGGCTACCCTAACTATGGCTACACCTTC,CASGLPRGYPNYGYTF
TRBJ2-3,TRBD2,NA,TRBV6-5,TGTGCCAGCAGAAGGACTAGCGGGAGTAGAGATACGCAGTATTTT,CASRRTSGSRDTQYF
TRBJ1-3,TRBD1,few,TRBV10-3,TGTGCCATCAGTGATACAGGGGTTAGTGGAAACACCATATATTTT,CAISDTGVSGNTIYF
TRBJ2-4,NA,NA,TRBV5-4,TGTGCCAGCAGCCCAGAAGGGTTAGCCAAAAACATTCAGTACTTC,CASSPEGLAKNIQYF
TRBJ1-1,NA,NA,TRBV19,TGTGCCAGTAGTACGGGGGGCATTACTGAAGCTTTCTTT,CASSTGGITEAFF
TRBJ1-5,NA,NA,TRBV11-2,TGTGCCAGCAGCTCATCGCCGCACAGGGCTAGCAATCAGCCCCAGCATTTT,CASSSSPHRASNQPQHF
TRBJ1-1,NA,NA,TRBV7-2,TGTGCCAGCAGCTTAGGTCGGTGGGGGACTGAAGCTTTCTTT,CASSLGRWGTEAFF
TRBJ1-6,NA,NA,TRBV5-4,TGTGCCAGCAACCAATGGGCCGGGGGCCCTTCACCCCTCCACTTT,CASNQWAGGPSPLHF
TRBJ1-1,NA,NA,TRBV10-1,TGCGCCAGCAGCCGACAGATAAACACTGAAGCTTTCTTT,CASSRQINTEAFF
TRBJ2-1,TRBD2,NA,TRBV10-3,TGTGCCATCAGTGAAGAGGGGGGGCTAGCGGGAGGGAAAAGGAATGAGCAGTTCTTC,CAISEEGGLAGGKRNEQFF
TRBJ2-7,TRBD1,NA,TRBV10-3,TGTGCCATCAGTGAGTCGACAGGGGGCGGGGAGCAGTACTTC,CAISESTGGGEQYF
TRBJ2-7,NA,few,TRBV21-1,TGTGCCAGCAGCACAGGACAGACTAGCTCCTACGAGCAGTACTTC,CASSTGQTSSYEQYF
TRBJ1-2,NA,NA,TRBV5-1,TGCGCCAGCAGCTTGGGCGGGTCCGGGTATGGCTACACCTTC,CASSLGGSGYGYTF
TRBJ1-1,NA,once,TRBV7-2,TGTGCCAGCAGCTTGGACAGAACTTCATATCTGAACACTGAAGCTTTCTTT,CASSLDRTSYLNTEAFF
TRBJ1-2,TRBD1,NA,TRBV5-1,TGCGCCAGCAGCGATGGACAGGCTACTAACTATGGCTACACCTTC,CASSDGQATNYGYTF
TRBJ2-7,TRBD2,NA,TRBV2,TGTGCCAGCAGAACGAAGACTAGCGCCTACGAGCAGTACTTC,CASRTKTSAYEQYF
TRBJ2-7,TRBD1,NA,TRBV29-1,TGCAGCGTTCGACAGGGTTTTAACGAGCAGTACTTC,CSVRQGFNEQYF
TRBJ1-1,NA,NA,TRBV7-9,TGTGCCAGCAGCTTACTTAGGGAGAGTGAAGCTTTCTTT,CASSLLRESEAFF
TRBJ2-2,TRBD1,NA,TRBV5-6,TGTGCCAGCAGCTTACAGGGGGCGGGAGGGGAGCTGTTTTTT,CASSLQGAGGELFF
TRBJ1-2,NA,NA,TRBV28,TGTGCCAGCAGTTGGAGGGGTCCCTATGGCTACACCTTC,CASSWRGPYGYTF
TRBJ2-1,NA,NA,TRBV6-5,TGTGCCAGCAGTAATAGTCTGGATGAGCAGTTCTTC,CASSNSLDEQFF
TRBJ2-4,NA,NA,TRBV15,TGTGCCACCAGCAGGGGGCCCTTATTCGCCAAAAACATTCAGTACTTC,CATSRGPLFAKNIQYF
TRBJ1-1,TRBD1,once,TRBV28,TGTGCCAGCAGCTTGTCCCGGGACAGTGTACCGAGCACTGAAGCTTTCTTT,CASSLSRDSVPSTEAFF
TRBJ2-2,NA,NA,TRBV6-5,TGTGCCAGTAGGGGGGTCGCGAACACCGGGGAGCTGTTTTTT,CASRGVANTGELFF
TRBJ1-6,TRBD1,once,TRBV12-5,TGTGCTAGTGGTTTGGTACAGAGCAGGGGGAATAATTCACCCCTCCACTTT,CASGLVQSRGNNSPLHF
TRBJ1-2,NA,few,TRBV7-2,TGTGCCAGCAGCTTAGTGGTTCCAGGAAGAGGCTACACCTTC,CASSLVVPGRGYTF
TRBJ1-1,NA,NA,TRBV5-1,TGCGCCAGCAGCTTGGGCAGGAACACTGAAGCTTTCTTT,CASSLGRNTEAFF
TRBJ1-2,TRBD1,NA,TRBV6-6,TGTGCCAGCAGTTACAGGGGACAGGGCGGCTATGGCTACACCTTC,CASSYRGQGGYGYTF
TRBJ1-2,TRBD1,NA,TRBV5-6,TGTGCCAGCAGCTTGGGACAGGGAGTCACCTTC,CASSLGQGVTF
TRBJ1-1,NA,NA,TRBV19,TGTGCCAGTAGTGGGTCGGCAGGGCCTAAAACTGAAGCTTTCTTT,CASSGSAGPKTEAFF